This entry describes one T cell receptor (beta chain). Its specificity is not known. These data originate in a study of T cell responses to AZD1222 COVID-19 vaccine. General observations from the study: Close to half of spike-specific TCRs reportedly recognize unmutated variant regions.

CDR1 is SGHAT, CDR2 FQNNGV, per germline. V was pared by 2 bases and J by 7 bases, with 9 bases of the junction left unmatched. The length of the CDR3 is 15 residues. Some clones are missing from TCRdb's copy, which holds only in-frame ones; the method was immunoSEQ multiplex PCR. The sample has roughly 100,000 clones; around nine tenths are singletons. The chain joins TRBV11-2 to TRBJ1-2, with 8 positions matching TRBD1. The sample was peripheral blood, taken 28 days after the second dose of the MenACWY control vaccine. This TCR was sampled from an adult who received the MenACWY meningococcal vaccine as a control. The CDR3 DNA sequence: TGTGCCAGCAGCTTAACCACCGGGACAGGCGGTGGCTACACCTTC. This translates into CASSLTTGTGGGYTF. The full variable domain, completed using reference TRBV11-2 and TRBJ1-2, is EAGVAQSPRYKIIEKRQSVAFWCNPISGHATLYWYQQILGQGPKLLIQFQNNGVVDDSQLPKDRFSAERLKGVDSTLKIQPAKLEDSAVYLCASSLTTGTGGGYTFGSGTRLTVV.